This entry is about one T cell receptor beta chain. Profiled with immunoSEQ multiplex PCR; TCRdb holds only in-frame clones, not every one. Of approximately 430,000 clones in the sample, 80% to 90% were seen once. This sample was included in a study of blood T cell repertoires in COVID-19. There are 15 residues in the CDR3. J gave up 9 bases and V 3 bases, and 5 bases lay outside the gene matches. Germline CDR1 is LNHDA and CDR2 is SQIVND (reference sequence). The rearrangement uses TRBV19 and TRBJ1-6; 10 positions agree with TRBD1. The sequence came from a woman in her twenties or thirties with active or convalescent COVID-19. Sequencing used peripheral blood. The CDR3: CASSIDRGRVSPLHF. The CDR3 DNA sequence: TGTGCCAGTAGTATTGACAGGGGGCGAGTTTCACCCCTCCACTTT.